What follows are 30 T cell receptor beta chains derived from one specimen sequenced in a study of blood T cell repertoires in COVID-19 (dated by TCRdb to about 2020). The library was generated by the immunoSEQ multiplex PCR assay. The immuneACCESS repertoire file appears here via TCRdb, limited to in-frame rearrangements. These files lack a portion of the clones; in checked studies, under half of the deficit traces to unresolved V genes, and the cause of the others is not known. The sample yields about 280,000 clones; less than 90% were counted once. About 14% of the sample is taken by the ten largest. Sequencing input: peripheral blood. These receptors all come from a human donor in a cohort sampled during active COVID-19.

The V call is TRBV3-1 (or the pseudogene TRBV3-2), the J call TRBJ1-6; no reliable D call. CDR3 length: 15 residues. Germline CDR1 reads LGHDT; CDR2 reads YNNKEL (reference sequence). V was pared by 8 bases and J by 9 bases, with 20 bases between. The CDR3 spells CASAEDSRLRSPLHF. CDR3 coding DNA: TGTGCCAGCGCCGAGGACTCACGGTTACGTTCACCCCTCCACTTT.

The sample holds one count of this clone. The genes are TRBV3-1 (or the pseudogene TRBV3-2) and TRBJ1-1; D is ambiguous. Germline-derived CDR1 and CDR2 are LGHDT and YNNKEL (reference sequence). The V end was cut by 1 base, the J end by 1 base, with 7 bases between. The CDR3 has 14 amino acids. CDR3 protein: CASSQVPGNTEAFF. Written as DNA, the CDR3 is TGTGCCAGCAGCCAAGTGCCGGGGAACACTGAAGCTTTCTTT.

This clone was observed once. In DNA form, the CDR3 reads TGTGCCAGCAGCCAAGTGAAGGGGGCCTACGAGCAGTACTTC. Amino acids: CASSQVKGAYEQYF. V usage is TRBV3-1 (or the pseudogene TRBV3-2) and J usage is TRBJ2-7; TRBD1 might be the D (6 bases). Deletions cut 1 base from V and 2 bases from J, with 9 bases between. The CDR3 loop spans 14 amino acids. Germline V gene data show CDR1 as LGHDT and CDR2 as YNNKEL (reference sequence).

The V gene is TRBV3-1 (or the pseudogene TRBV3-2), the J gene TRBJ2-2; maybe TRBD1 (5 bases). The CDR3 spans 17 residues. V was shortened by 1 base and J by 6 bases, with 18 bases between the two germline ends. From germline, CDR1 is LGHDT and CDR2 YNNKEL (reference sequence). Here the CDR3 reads CASSQVGAYTQSGELFF. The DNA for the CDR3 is TGTGCCAGCAGCCAAGTTGGGGCGTATACTCAATCCGGGGAGCTGTTTTTT.

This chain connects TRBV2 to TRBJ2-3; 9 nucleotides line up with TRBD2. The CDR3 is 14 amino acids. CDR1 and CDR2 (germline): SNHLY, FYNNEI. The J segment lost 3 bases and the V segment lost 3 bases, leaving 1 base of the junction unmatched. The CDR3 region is CASSEGLATDTQYF. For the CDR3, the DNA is TGTGCCAGCAGTGAGGGACTAGCTACAGATACGCAGTATTTT.

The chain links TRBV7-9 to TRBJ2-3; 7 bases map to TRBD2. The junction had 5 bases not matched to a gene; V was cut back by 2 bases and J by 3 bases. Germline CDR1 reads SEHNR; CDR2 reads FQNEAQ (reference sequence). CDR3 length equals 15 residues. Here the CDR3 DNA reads TGTGCCAGCAGCTTAACGGGACTAAGGACAGATACGCAGTATTTT. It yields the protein CASSLTGLRTDTQYF.

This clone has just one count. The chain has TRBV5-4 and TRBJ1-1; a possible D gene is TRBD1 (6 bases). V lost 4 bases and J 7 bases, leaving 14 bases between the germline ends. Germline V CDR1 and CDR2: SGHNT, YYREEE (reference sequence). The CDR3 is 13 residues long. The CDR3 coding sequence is TGTGCCAGCAGCAACCACAGGGCCGATGAAGCTTTCTTT. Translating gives CASSNHRADEAFF.

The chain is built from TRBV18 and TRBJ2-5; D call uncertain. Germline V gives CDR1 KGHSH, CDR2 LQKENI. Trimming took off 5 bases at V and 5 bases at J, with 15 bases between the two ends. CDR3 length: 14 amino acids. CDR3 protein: CASSTVLVYETQYF. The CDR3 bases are TGTGCCAGCTCAACGGTCCTGGTTTATGAGACCCAGTACTTC.

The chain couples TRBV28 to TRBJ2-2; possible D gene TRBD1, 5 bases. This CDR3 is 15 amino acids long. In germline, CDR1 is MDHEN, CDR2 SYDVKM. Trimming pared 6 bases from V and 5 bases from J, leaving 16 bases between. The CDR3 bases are TGTGCCAGCAGCAGATCTCAGGGAAATACCGGGGAGCTGTTTTTT. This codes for CASSRSQGNTGELFF.

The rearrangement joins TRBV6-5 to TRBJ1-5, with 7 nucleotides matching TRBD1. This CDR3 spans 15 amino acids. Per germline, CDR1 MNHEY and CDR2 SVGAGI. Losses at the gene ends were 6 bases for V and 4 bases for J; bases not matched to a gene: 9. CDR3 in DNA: TGTGCCAGCAGACGACAGGGTACGGTGAATCAGCCCCAGCATTTT. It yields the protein CASRRQGTVNQPQHF.

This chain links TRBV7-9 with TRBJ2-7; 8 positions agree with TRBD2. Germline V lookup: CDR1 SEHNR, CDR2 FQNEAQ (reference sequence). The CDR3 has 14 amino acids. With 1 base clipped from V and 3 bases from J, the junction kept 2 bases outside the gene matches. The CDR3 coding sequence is TGTGCCAGCAGCTTAGGCGGGGGGAGCTACGAGCAGTACTTC. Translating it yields CASSLGGGSYEQYF.

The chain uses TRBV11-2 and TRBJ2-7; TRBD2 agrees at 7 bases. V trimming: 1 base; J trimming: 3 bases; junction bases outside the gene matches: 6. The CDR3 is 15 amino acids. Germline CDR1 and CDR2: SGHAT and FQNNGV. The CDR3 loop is CASSLGLAELYEQYF. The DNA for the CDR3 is TGTGCCAGCAGCTTAGGCCTAGCGGAGCTCTACGAGCAGTACTTC.

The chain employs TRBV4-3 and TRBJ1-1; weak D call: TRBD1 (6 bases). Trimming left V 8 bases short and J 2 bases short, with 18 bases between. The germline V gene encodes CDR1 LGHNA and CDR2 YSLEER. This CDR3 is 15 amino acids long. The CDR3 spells CASQLTSDSNTEAFF. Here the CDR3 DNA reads TGCGCCAGCCAGTTGACTTCGGACAGCAACACTGAAGCTTTCTTT.

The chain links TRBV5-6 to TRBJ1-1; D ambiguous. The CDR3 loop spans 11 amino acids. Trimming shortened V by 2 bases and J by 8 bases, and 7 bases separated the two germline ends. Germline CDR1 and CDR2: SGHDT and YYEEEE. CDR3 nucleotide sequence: TGTGCCAGCAGCTTCCGAGGCGAAGCTTTCTTT. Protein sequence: CASSFRGEAFF.

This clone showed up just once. CDR3 nucleotides: TGTGCCAGTAGCCGTATAGCGGGAGACGCCTACGAGCAGTACTTC. Protein: CASSRIAGDAYEQYF. The rearrangement joins TRBV19 to TRBJ2-7; 9 bases are a match to TRBD2. CDR1 LNHDA and CDR2 SQIVND come from the germline V gene (reference sequence). Trimming removed 6 bases from V and 2 bases from J; junction bases left unmatched: 8. The length of the CDR3 is 15 residues.

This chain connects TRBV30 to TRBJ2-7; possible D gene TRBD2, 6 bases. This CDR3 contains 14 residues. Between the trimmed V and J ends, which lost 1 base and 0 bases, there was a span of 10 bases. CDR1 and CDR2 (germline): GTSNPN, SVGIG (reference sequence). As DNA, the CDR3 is TGTGCCTGGAGTGCCTTGGACTACTCCTACGAGCAGTACTTC. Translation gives CAWSALDYSYEQYF.

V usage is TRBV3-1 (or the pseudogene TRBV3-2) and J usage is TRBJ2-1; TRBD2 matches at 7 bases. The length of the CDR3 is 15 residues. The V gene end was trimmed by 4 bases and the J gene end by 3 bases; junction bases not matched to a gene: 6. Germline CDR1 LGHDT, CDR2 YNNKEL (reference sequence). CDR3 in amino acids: CASSPLTGGYNEQFF. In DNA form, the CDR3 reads TGTGCCAGCAGCCCCCTGACGGGAGGCTACAATGAGCAGTTCTTC.

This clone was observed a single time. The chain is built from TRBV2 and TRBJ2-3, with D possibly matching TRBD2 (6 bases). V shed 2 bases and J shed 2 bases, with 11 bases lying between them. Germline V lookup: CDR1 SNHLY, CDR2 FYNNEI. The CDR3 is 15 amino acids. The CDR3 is CASSETGLITDTQYF. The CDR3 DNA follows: TGTGCCAGCAGTGAAACGGGACTCATCACAGATACGCAGTATTTT.

CDR3 DNA: TGTGCCAGCAGCCAAGTCGGGACAGAACAAGAGACCCAGTACTTC. This sequence encodes CASSQVGTEQETQYF. The chain recombines TRBV4-2 with TRBJ2-5; TRBD1 aligns across 7 bases. The junction had 4 bases not matched to a gene; V was cut back by 1 base and J by 2 bases. Germline-derived CDR1 and CDR2 are LGHNA and YNFKEQ. The CDR3 has 15 residues.

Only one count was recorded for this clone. The CDR3 DNA sequence: TGCGCCAGCAGCTTGGGGTTTCAGAATGGCTACGAGCAGTACTTC. Translated: CASSLGFQNGYEQYF. The chain links TRBV5-1 to TRBJ2-7; D uncertain. CDR1 and CDR2 from the germline V gene are SGHRS and YFSETQ. This CDR3 is 15 amino acids long. Trimming pared 0 bases from V and 3 bases from J, leaving 13 bases between.

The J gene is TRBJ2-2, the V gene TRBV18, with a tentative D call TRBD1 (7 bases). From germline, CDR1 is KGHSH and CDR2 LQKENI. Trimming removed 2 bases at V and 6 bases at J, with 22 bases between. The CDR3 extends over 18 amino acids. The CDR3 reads CASSPMVWRQGGAGELFF. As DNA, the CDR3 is TGTGCCAGCTCACCAATGGTCTGGAGACAGGGAGGTGCCGGGGAGCTGTTTTTT. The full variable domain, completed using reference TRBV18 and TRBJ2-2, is NAGVMQNPRHLVRRRGQEARLRCSPMKGHSHVYWYRQLPEEGLKFMVYLQKENIIDESGMPKERFSAEFPKEGPSILRIQQVVRGDSAAYFCASSPMVWRQGGAGELFFGEGSRLTVL.

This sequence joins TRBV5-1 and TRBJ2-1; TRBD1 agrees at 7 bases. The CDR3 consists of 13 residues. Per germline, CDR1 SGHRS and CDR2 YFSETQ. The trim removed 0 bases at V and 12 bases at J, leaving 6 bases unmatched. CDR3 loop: CASSLDRGSGQFF. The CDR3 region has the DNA TGCGCCAGCAGCTTGGACAGGGGATCCGGGCAGTTCTTC.

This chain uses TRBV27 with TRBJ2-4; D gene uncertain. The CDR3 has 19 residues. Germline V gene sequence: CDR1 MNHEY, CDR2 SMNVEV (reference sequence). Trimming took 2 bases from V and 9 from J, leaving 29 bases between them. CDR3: CASSLPTTVLRCRWSIQYF. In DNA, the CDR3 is TGTGCCAGCAGTTTACCCACTACCGTCCTTCGATGCCGTTGGAGCATTCAGTACTTC.

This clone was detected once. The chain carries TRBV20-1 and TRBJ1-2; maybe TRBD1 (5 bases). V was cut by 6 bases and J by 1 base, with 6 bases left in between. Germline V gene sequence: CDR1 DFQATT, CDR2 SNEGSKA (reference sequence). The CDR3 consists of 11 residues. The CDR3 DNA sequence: TGCAGTGCAGGGGATAACTATGGCTACACCTTC. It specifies CSAGDNYGYTF.

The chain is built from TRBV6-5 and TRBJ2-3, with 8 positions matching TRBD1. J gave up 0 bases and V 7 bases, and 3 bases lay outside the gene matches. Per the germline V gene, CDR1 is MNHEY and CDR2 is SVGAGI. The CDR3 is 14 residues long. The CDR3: CASKRTGSTDTQYF. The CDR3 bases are TGTGCCAGCAAAAGGACAGGGAGCACAGATACGCAGTATTTT.

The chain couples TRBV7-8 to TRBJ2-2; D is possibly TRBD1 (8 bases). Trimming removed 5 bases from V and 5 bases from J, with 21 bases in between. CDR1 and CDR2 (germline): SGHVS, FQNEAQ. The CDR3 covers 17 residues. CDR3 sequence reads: CASSPRQGRTRTGELFF. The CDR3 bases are TGTGCCAGCAGCCCTCGACAGGGGAGGACTAGAACCGGGGAGCTGTTTTTT.

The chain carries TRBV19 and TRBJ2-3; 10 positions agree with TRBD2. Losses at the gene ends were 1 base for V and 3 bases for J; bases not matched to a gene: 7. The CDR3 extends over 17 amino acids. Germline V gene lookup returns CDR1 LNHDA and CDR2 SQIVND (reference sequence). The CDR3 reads CASSIGRTSGSTDTQYF. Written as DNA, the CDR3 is TGTGCCAGTAGTATAGGAAGGACTAGCGGAAGTACAGATACGCAGTATTTT.

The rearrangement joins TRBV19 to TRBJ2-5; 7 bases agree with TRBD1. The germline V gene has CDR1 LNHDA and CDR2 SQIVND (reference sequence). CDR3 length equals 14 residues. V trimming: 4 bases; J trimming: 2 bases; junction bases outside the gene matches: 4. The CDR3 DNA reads TGTGCCAGTAGTAAGAAGGGGGCTCAAGAGACCCAGTACTTC. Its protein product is CASSKKGAQETQYF.

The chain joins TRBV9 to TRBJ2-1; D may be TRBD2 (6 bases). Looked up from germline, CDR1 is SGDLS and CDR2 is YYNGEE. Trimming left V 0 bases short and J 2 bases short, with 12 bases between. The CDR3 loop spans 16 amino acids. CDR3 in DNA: TGTGCCAGCAGCGTAGGGGGCGGGATGGCCTACAATGAGCAGTTCTTC. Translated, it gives CASSVGGGMAYNEQFF.

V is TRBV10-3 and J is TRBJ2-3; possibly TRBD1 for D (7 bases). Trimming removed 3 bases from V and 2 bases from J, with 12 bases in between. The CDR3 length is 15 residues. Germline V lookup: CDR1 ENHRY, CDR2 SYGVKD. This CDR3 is CAISDQGGLTDTQYF. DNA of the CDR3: TGTGCCATCAGTGACCAGGGGGGACTCACAGATACGCAGTATTTT.